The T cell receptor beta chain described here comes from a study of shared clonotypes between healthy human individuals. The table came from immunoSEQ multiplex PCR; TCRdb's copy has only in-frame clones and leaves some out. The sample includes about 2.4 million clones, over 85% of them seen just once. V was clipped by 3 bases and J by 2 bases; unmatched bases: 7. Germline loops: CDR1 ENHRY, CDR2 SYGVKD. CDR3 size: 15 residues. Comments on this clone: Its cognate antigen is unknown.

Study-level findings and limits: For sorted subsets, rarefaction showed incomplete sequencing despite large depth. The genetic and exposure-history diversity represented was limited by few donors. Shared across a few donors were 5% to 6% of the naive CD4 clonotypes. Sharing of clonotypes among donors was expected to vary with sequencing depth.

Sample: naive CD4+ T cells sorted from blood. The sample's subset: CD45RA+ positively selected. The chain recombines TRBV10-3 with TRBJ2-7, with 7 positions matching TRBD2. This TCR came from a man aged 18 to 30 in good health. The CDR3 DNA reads TGTGCCATCAGTGATATAGGCGGGAGCGCCTACGAGCAGTACTTC. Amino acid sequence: CAISDIGGSAYEQYF.